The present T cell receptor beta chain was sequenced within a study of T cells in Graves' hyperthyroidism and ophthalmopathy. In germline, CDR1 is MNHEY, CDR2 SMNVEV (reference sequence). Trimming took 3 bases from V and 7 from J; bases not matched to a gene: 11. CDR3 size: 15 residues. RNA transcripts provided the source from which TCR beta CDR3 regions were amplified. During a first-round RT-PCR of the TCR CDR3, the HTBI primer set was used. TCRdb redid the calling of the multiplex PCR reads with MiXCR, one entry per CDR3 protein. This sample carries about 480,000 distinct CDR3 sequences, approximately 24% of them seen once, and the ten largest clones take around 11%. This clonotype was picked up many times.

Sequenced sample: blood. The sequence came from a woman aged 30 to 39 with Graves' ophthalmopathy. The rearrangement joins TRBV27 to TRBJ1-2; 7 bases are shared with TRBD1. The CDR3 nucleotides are TGTGCCAGCAGTTTGGGCAGACAGGGTTTCAGTGGCTACACCTTC. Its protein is CASSLGRQGFSGYTF.